In this sample, the clone carrying this T cell receptor beta chain turned up many times. The sample is drawn from a study of control samples from healthy donors and cancer patients. TCRdb's table, derived via immunoSEQ multiplex PCR, lists solely in-frame clones and lacks some. The sample includes about 160,000 clones, about 94% of them seen just once. This TCR was recovered from a man between 60 and 75 years old with colorectal cancer. Sample: PBMCs.

CDR3 sequence: CASSLHRDQQYF. The CDR3 DNA reads TGTGCCAGCAGCCTCCACAGGGATCAGCAGTACTTC. This sequence joins TRBV14 and TRBJ2-7, with D perhaps TRBD1 (6 bases). The germline gives CDR1 SGHDN, CDR2 FVKESK. This CDR3 contains 12 residues. The V gene lost 4 bases and the J gene lost 8 bases, with 12 bases spanning the gap.